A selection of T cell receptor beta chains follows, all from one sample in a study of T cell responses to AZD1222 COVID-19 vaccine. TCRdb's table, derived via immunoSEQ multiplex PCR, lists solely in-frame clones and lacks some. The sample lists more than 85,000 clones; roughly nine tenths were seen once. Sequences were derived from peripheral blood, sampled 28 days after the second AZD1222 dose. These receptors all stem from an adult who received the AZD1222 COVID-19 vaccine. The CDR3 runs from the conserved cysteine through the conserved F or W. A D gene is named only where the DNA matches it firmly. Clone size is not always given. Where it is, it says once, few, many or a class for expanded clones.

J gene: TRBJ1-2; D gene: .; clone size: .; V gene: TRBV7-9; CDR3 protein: CASSPSVGSGYGYTF; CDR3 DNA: TGTGCCAGCAGCCCCTCTGTCGGGTCGGGCTATGGCTACACCTTC
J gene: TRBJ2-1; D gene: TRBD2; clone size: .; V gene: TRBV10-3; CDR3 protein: CAISKGGTSGNEQFF; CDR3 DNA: TGTGCCATCTCGAAAGGGGGGACTAGCGGCAATGAGCAGTTCTTC
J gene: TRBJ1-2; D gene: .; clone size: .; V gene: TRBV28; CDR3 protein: CASSSGRDYGYTF; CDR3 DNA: TGTGCCAGCAGTTCAGGCCGGGACTATGGCTACACCTTC
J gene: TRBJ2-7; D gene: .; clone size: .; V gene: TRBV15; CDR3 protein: CATSRDLGDSTYEQYF; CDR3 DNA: TGTGCCACCAGCAGAGATCTAGGGGACTCTACCTACGAGCAGTACTTC
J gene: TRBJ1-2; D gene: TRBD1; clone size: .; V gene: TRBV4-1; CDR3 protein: CASSQVQGGGYGYTF; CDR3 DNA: TGCGCCAGCAGCCAGGTTCAGGGGGGGGGCTATGGCTACACCTTC
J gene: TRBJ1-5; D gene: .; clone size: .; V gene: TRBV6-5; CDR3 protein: CASSGTVNSNQPQHF; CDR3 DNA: TGTGCCAGCAGCGGGACGGTAAATAGCAATCAGCCCCAGCATTTT
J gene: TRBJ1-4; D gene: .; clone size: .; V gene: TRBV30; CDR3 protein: CAWTPWRTAANEKLFF; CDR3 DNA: TGTGCCTGGACTCCCTGGAGGACAGCCGCTAATGAAAAACTGTTTTTT
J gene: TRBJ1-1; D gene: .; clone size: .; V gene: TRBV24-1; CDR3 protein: CATSDRGDTEAFF; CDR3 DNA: TGTGCCACCAGTGATCGAGGGGACACTGAAGCTTTCTTT
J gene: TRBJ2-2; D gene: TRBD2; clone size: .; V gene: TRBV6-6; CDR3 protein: CASNPGLAGTGELFF; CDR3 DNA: TGTGCCAGCAATCCGGGACTAGCCGGAACCGGGGAGCTGTTTTTT
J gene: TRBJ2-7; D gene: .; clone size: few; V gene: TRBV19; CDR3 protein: CASQYSTQGPSYEQYF; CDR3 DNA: TGTGCCAGCCAGTATTCGACCCAGGGGCCTTCCTACGAGCAGTACTTC
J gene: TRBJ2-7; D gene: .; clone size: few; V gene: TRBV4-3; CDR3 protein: CASSQGIRLSYEQYF; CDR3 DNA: TGCGCCAGCAGCCAAGGAATCAGGCTCTCCTACGAGCAGTACTTC
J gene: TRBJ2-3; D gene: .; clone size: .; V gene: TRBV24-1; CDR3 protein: CATSGVRREEDTQYF; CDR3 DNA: TGTGCCACCAGTGGGGTGCGCAGGGAGGAAGATACGCAGTATTTT
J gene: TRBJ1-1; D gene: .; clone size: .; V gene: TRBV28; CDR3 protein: CASSRQVNRLQAFF; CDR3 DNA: TGTGCCAGCAGCCGACAGGTCAACAGACTTCAAGCTTTCTTT
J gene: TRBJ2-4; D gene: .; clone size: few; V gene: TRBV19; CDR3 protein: CASSMEGAGKNIQYF; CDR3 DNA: TGTGCCAGTAGTATGGAGGGAGCTGGCAAAAACATTCAGTACTTC
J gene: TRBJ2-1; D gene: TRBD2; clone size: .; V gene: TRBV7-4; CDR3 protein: CASSFRGLGSYNEQFF; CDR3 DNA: TGTGCCAGCAGCTTCAGAGGACTAGGTAGCTACAATGAGCAGTTCTTC
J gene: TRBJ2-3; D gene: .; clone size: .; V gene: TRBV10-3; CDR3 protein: CAIGGSTSTDTQYF; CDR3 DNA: TGTGCCATCGGAGGCAGTACTAGCACAGATACGCAGTATTTT
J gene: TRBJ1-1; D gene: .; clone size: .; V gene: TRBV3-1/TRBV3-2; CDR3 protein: CASSQAMGEAFF; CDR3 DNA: TGTGCCAGCAGCCAAGCCATGGGTGAAGCTTTCTTT
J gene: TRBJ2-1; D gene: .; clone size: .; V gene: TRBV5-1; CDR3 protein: CASSVSGTWGEQFF; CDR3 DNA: TGCGCCAGCAGCGTCTCCGGCACTTGGGGTGAGCAGTTCTTC
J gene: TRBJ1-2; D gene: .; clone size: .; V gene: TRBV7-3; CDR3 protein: CASSLKGAGTRNYGYTF; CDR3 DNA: TGTGCCAGCAGCTTAAAAGGGGCGGGCACCCGAAACTATGGCTACACCTTC
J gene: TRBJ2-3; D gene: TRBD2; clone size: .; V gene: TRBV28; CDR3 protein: CASSLGGRSGRGRTDTQYF; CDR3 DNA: TGTGCCAGCAGTTTAGGTGGTAGGAGCGGGAGGGGTCGTACAGATACGCAGTATTTT
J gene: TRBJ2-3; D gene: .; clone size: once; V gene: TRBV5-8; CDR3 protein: CASSLVLTQYF; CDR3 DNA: TGTGCCAGCAGCTTGGTCCTAACGCAGTATTTT
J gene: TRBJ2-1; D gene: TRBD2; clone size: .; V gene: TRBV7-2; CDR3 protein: CASSRVSGSPRANEQFF; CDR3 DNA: TGTGCCAGCAGTCGAGTCAGCGGGAGCCCCAGGGCGAATGAGCAGTTCTTC
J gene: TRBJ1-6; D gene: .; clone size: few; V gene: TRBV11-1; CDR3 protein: CASSTPTAPNSPLHF; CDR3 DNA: TGTGCCAGCAGCACACCTACCGCTCCTAATTCACCCCTCCACTTT
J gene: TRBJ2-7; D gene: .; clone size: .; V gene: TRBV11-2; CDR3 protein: CASSLEIPSSYEQYF; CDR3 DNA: TGTGCCAGCAGCTTAGAAATACCTTCCTCCTACGAGCAGTACTTC
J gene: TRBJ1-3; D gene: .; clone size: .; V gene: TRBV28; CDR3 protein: CASSLEGPISGNTIYF; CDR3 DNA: TGTGCCAGCAGTTTGGAGGGGCCAATCTCTGGAAACACCATATATTTT
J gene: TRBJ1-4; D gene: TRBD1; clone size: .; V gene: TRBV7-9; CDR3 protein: CASSPTGQGGEKLFF; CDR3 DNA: TGTGCCAGCAGCCCGACGGGACAGGGTGGTGAAAAACTGTTTTTT
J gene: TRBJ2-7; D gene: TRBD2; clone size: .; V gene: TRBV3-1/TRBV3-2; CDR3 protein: CASSPISGSSYEQYF; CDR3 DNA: TGTGCCAGCAGCCCCATCAGCGGGAGCTCCTACGAGCAGTACTTC
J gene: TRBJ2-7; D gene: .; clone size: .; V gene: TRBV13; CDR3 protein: CASSLGAGGWNEQYF; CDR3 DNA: TGTGCCAGCAGCTTAGGCGCCGGGGGCTGGAACGAGCAGTACTTC
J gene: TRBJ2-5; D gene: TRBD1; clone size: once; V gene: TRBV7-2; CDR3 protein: CASSPRQGRLGETQYF; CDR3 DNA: TGTGCCAGCAGCCCCCGACAGGGTAGATTGGGAGAGACCCAGTACTTC
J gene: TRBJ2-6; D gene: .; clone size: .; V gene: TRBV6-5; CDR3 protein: CASIQIKSGANVLTF; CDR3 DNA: TGTGCCAGCATCCAGATCAAATCCGGGGCCAACGTCCTGACTTTC